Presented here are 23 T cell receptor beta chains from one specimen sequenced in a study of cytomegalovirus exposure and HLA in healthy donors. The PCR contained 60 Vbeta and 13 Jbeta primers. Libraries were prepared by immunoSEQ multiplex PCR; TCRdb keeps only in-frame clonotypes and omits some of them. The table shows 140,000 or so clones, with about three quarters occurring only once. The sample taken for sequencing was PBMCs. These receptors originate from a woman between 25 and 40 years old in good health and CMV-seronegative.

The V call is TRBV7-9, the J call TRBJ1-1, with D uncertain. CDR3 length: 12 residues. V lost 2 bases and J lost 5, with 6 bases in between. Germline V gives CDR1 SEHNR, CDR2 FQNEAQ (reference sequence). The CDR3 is CASSLPRTEAFF. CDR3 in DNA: TGTGCCAGCAGCTTACCGAGGACTGAAGCTTTCTTT.

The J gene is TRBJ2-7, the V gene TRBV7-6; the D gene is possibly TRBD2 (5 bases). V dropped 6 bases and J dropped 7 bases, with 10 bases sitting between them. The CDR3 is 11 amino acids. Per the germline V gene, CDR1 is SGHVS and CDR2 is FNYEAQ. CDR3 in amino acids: CASSSTGEQYF. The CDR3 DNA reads TGTGCCAGCAGTTCCACGGGGGAGCAGTACTTC.

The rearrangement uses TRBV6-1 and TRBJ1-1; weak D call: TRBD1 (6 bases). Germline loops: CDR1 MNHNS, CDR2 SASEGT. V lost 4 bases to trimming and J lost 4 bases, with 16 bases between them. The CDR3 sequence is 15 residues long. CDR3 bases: TGTGCCAGCAGTGCTCAACAGGGATGGGGCACTGAAGCTTTCTTT. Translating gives CASSAQQGWGTEAFF.

As DNA, the CDR3 is TGCGCCAGCACAATCAGTACGGGACAGGGCAACTATGGCTACACCTTC. This translates into CASTISTGQGNYGYTF. The chain has TRBV5-1 and TRBJ1-2, with 9 bases that match TRBD1. Germline CDR1 reads SGHRS; CDR2 reads YFSETQ. The CDR3 runs 16 residues. Trimming cost V 6 bases and J 2 bases; bases outside gene matches: 11.

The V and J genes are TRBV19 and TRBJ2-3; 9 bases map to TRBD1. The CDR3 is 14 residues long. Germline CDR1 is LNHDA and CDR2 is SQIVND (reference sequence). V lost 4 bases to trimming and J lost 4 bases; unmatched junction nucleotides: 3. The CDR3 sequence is CASSTRQGADTQYF. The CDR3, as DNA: TGTGCCAGTAGTACGAGACAGGGGGCAGATACGCAGTATTTT.

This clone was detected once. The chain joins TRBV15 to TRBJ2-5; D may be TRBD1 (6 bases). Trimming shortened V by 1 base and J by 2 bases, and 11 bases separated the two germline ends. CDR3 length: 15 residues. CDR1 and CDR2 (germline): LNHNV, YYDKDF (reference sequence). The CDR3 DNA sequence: TGTGCCACCAGCAGAGGGGGACATGGGCAAGAGACCCAGTACTTC. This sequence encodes CATSRGGHGQETQYF. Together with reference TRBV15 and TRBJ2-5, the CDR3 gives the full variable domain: DAMVIQNPRYQVTQFGKPVTLSCSQTLNHNVMYWYQQKSSQAPKLLFHYYDKDFNNEADTPDNFQSRRPNTSFCFLDIRSPGLGDTAMYLCATSRGGHGQETQYFGPGTRLLVL.

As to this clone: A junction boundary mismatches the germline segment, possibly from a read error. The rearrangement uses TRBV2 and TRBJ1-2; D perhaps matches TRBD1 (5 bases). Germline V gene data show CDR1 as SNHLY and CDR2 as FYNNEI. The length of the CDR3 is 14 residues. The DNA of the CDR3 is TGTGCCAGCAGGGAAGGGACGGGGAGTTTTGGCTACACCTTC. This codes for CASREGTGSFGYTF.

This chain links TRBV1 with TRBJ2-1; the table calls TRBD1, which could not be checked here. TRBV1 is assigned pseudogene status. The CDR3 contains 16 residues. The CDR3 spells CTSSQHRGHCLNEQFF. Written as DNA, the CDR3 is TGCACCAGCAGCCAACACAGGGGCCATTGTTTGAATGAGCAGTTCTTC.

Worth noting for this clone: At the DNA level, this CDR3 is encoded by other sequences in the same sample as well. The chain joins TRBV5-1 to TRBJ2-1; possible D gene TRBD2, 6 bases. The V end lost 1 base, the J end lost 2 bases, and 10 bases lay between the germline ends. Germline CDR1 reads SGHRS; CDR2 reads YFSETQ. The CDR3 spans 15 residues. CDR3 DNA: TGCGCCAGCAGCTTGACCAGCGGGCCCTACAATGAGCAGTTCTTC. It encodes CASSLTSGPYNEQFF.

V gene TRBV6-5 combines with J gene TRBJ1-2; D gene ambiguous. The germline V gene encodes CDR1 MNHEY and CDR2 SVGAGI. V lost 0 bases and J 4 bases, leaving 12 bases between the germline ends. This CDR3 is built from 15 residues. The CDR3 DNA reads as TGTGCCAGCAGTTACTCGAGAACCCGGGGCTATGGCTACACCTTC. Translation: CASSYSRTRGYGYTF.

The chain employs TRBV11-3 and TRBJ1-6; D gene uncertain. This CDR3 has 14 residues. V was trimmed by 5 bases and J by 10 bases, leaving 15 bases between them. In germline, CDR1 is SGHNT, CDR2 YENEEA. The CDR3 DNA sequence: TGTGCCAGCAGCGTGGAGGGTACGGGCTCACCCCTCCACTTT. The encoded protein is CASSVEGTGSPLHF.

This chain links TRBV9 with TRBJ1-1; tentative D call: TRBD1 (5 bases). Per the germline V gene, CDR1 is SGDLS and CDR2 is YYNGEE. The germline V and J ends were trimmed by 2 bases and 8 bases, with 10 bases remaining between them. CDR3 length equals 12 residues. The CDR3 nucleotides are TGTGCCAGCAGCGTGGGGGGAGGGGAAGCTTTCTTT. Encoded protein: CASSVGGGEAFF.

The CDR3 here is CASREQGNSYEQYF. The DNA for the CDR3 is TGTGCCAGCAGAGAGCAGGGGAACTCCTACGAGCAGTACTTC. This chain links TRBV2 with TRBJ2-7; possibly TRBD1 for D (6 bases). The CDR3 length is 14 residues. V dropped 6 bases and J dropped 0 bases, with 12 bases sitting between them. In germline, CDR1 is SNHLY, CDR2 FYNNEI.

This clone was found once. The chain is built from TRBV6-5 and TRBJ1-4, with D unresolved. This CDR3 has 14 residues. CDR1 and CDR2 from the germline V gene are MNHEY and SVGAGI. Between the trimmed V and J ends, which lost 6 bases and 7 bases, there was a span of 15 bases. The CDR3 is CASRLGSPGEKLFF. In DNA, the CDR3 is TGTGCCAGCAGGTTAGGTTCGCCGGGTGAAAAACTGTTTTTT.

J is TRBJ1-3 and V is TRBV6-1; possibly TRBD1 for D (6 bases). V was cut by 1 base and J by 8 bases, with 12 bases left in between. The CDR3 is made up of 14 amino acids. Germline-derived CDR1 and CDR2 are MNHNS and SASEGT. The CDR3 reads CASSEGEQGHTIYF. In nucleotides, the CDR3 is TGTGCCAGCAGTGAAGGGGAACAGGGACACACCATATATTTT.

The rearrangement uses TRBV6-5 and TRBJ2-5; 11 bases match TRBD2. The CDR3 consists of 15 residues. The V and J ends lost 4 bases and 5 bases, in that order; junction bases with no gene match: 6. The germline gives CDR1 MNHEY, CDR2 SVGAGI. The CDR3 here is CASSLPRLAGETQYF. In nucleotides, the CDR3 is TGTGCCAGCAGTTTACCAAGACTAGCGGGGGAGACCCAGTACTTC.

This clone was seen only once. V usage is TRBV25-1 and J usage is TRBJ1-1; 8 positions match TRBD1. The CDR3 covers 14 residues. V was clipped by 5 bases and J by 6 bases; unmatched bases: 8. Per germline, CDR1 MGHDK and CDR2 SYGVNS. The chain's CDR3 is CASSFDRGSAEAFF. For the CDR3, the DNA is TGTGCCAGCAGTTTTGACAGGGGTAGCGCTGAAGCTTTCTTT.

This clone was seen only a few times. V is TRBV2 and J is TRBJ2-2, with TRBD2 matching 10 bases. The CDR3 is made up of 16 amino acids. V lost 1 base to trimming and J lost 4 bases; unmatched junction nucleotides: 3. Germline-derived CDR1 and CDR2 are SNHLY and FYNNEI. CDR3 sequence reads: CASSEGQRGGTGELFF. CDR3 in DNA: TGTGCCAGCAGTGAAGGTCAGCGGGGGGGCACCGGGGAGCTGTTTTTT.

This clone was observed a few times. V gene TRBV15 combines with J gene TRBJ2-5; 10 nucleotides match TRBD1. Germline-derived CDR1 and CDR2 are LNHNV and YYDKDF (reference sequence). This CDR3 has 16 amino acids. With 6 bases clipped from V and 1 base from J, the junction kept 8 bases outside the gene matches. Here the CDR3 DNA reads TGTGCCACCAGGAAGATGACAGGGGGCGGCCAAGAGACCCAGTACTTC. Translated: CATRKMTGGGQETQYF.

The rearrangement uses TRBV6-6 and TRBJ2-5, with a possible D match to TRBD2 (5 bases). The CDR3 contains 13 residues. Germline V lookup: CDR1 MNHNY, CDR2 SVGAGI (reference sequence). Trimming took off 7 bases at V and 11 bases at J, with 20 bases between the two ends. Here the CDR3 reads CASTPDGSWEQYF. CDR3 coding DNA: TGTGCCAGCACCCCCGATGGGAGCTGGGAGCAGTACTTC.

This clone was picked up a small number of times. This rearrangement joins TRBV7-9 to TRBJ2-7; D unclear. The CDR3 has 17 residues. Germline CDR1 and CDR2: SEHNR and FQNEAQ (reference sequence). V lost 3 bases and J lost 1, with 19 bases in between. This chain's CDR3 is CASSFPAWQDSSYEQYF. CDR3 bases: TGTGCCAGCAGCTTTCCCGCGTGGCAGGATTCGTCCTACGAGCAGTACTTC.

This chain's CDR3 is CASSENPGQGVYGYTF. CDR3 in DNA: TGTGCCAGCAGTGAAAATCCCGGACAGGGGGTCTATGGCTACACCTTC. The chain couples TRBV6-1 to TRBJ1-2; 10 nucleotides align to TRBD1. Looked up from germline, CDR1 is MNHNS and CDR2 is SASEGT. The CDR3 is 16 residues long. With 2 bases clipped from V and 4 bases from J, the junction kept 7 bases outside the gene matches.

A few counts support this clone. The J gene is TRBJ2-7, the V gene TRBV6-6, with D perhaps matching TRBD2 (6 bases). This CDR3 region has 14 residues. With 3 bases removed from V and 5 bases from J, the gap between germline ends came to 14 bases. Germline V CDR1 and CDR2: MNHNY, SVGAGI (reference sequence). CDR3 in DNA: TGTGCCAGCAGTTATTATGCGGGGCTGGACGAGCAGTACTTC. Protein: CASSYYAGLDEQYF.